The clone carrying this TCR beta chain was counted a single time. Some clones are missing from TCRdb's copy, which holds only in-frame ones; the method was immunoSEQ multiplex PCR. Here the sample spans about 120,000 clones, 88% being singletons. This sample was taken from a study of T cell responses to AZD1222 COVID-19 vaccine. CDR1 is LGHDT and CDR2 is YNNKEL in the germline V gene (reference sequence). CDR3 length equals 16 residues. Trimming stripped 3 bases from V and 1 base from J, with 10 bases between. The chain has TRBV3-1 (or the pseudogene TRBV3-2) and TRBJ1-6; no reliable D call. The source was peripheral blood, collected on day 0 of AZD1222 vaccination. This clonotype originated in an adult in good health. CDR3 in DNA: TGTGCCAGCAGCCACAACCAAGGGTCCTATAATTCACCCCTCCACTTT. Residues: CASSHNQGSYNSPLHF.